This T cell receptor beta chain came from a study of cytotoxic CD8 clonotypes in ibrutinib-treated CLL. Findings of the study overall: Public clonotypes, rarely seen, contracted or held steady on treatment. Sustained-remission and progressing patients had unequal sampling times.

TCRdb keeps only in-frame clones here, not all; method: immunoSEQ multiplex PCR. The sample consists of more than 45,000 clones, around four fifths of them appearing once. In regard to this clone: Its cognate antigen is unknown.

The V gene's germline CDR1 is SGHAT and CDR2 FQNNGV. Unmatched junction bases numbered 6, after V lost 3 bases and J lost 6 bases. The CDR3 has 14 amino acids. The sequencing used PBMCs, collected after 24 months of ibrutinib treatment. The V gene is TRBV11-2, the J gene TRBJ2-7; TRBD2 aligns across 9 bases. This sequence was found in a human donor with chronic lymphocytic leukemia. CDR3: CASSLGSGSGEQYF. The CDR3 DNA sequence: TGTGCCAGCAGCTTGGGTAGCGGGAGCGGCGAGCAGTACTTC.